What follows are 18 T cell receptor beta chains derived from one specimen sequenced in a study of shared clonotypes between healthy human individuals. Assay used: immunoSEQ multiplex PCR; TCRdb lists only in-frame clones, some missing. Among more than 200,000 clones listed, 65% to 70% were seen once. Sequences were obtained from memory CD4+ T cells sorted from blood. Subset indicated: CD45RA-negative fraction. These receptors came from a man aged 25 to 45 in good health.

The rearrangement joins TRBV5-4 to TRBJ2-7; TRBD1 agrees at 9 bases. This CDR3 is 15 amino acids long. Germline V gives CDR1 SGHNT, CDR2 YYREEE (reference sequence). Trimming removed 4 bases from V and 2 bases from J; junction bases left unmatched: 7. CDR3 bases: TGTGCCAGCAGCCCCTCCGGGACAGGGACCTACGAGCAGTACTTC. This codes for CASSPSGTGTYEQYF. Combining the CDR3 with reference TRBV5-4 and TRBJ2-7 gives the whole variable domain ETGVTQSPTHLIKTRGQQVTLRCSSQSGHNTVSWYQQALGQGPQFIFQYYREEENGRGNFPPRFSGLQFPNYSSELNVNALELDDSALYLCASSPSGTGTYEQYFGPGTRLTVT.

The chain recombines TRBV29-1 with TRBJ1-2; TRBD1 aligns across 8 bases. The V and J ends lost 6 bases and 2 bases, in that order; junction bases with no gene match: 8. The CDR3 has 14 residues. Germline V lookup: CDR1 SQVTM, CDR2 ANQGSEA. CDR3 bases: TGCAGCGTGGCTCAGGGGGCGCAGAACTATGGCTACACCTTC. It codes for CSVAQGAQNYGYTF.

The chain recombines TRBV19 with TRBJ2-7, with D perhaps TRBD1 (6 bases). The V end was cut by 6 bases, the J end by 1 base, with 10 bases between. The CDR3 covers 13 residues. Germline V gene sequence: CDR1 LNHDA, CDR2 SQIVND (reference sequence). CDR3 residues: CASRGRGSYEQYF. In nucleotides, the CDR3 is TGTGCCAGTAGGGGCAGGGGATCCTACGAGCAGTACTTC.

The rearrangement links TRBV7-6 to TRBJ2-5; TRBD2 aligns across 9 bases. The CDR3 spans 17 residues. The V and J ends lost 0 bases and 5 bases, in that order; junction bases with no gene match: 10. Germline V CDR1 and CDR2: SGHVS, FNYEAQ. The CDR3 DNA is TGTGCCAGCAGCTTAGCTGTGGCGGGAGGGCCGGGGGAGACCCAGTACTTC. This sequence encodes CASSLAVAGGPGETQYF. Drawing the rest from reference TRBV7-6 and TRBJ2-5, the complete variable domain is GAGVSQSPRYKVTKRGQDVALRCDPISGHVSLYWYRQALGQGPEFLTYFNYEAQQDKSGLPNDRFSAERPEGSISTLTIQRTEQRDSAMYRCASSLAVAGGPGETQYFGPGTRLLVL.

This clone has ten or more counts. Within the sample, other DNA sequences also encode this same CDR3. Here the CDR3 DNA reads TGTGCCAGCAGTTCGGACATCGTCTCCTACAATGAGCAGTTCTTC. Translation: CASSSDIVSYNEQFF. The chain couples TRBV5-5 to TRBJ2-1; D might be TRBD1 (5 bases). Germline CDR1 is SGHKS and CDR2 is YYEKEE (reference sequence). V lost 5 bases to trimming and J lost 0 bases, with 12 bases between them. This CDR3 contains 15 residues.

V usage is TRBV10-2 and J usage is TRBJ1-5; 9 bases are shared with TRBD1. This CDR3 spans 17 amino acids. Trimming removed 3 bases from V and 4 bases from J; junction bases left unmatched: 10. Germline V lookup: CDR1 WSHSY, CDR2 SAAADI. The CDR3 DNA reads TGCGCCAGCAGTGATCATTATTGGGACAGGGCAAATCAGCCCCAGCATTTT. Translated, it gives CASSDHYWDRANQPQHF.

This clone was observed a handful of times. The rearrangement uses TRBV5-8 and TRBJ2-2; 7 bases line up with TRBD1. V shed 6 bases and J 0 bases; nucleotides not matched to a gene: 20. The CDR3 has 20 amino acids. Germline V lookup: CDR1 SGHTS, CDR2 YDEGEE. For the CDR3, the DNA is TGTGCCAGCAACCTAGGACAGGCCTACCCCCTTATAACGAACACCGGGGAGCTGTTTTTT. Translation: CASNLGQAYPLITNTGELFF.

This clone was detected many times. This sample includes further DNA sequences coding for the same CDR3. The V and J genes are TRBV6-1 and TRBJ2-3; 9 nucleotides match TRBD2. The germline V gene has CDR1 MNHNS and CDR2 SASEGT. V lost 8 bases, J lost 5 bases, and 8 bases stayed unmatched. The CDR3 consists of 14 residues. CDR3 region: CASSLAGVKDTQYF. CDR3 nucleotide sequence: TGTGCCAGCTCTTTAGCGGGAGTGAAAGATACGCAGTATTTT.

The chain uses TRBV5-1 and TRBJ2-5, with 11 positions matching TRBD1. The V and J ends lost 4 bases and 4 bases, in that order; junction bases with no gene match: 6. Germline assignment: CDR1 SGHRS and CDR2 YFSETQ. The CDR3 is 15 residues long. CDR3 protein: CASSEYGTGGETQYF. CDR3 DNA sequence: TGCGCCAGCAGCGAATATGGGACAGGGGGAGAGACCCAGTACTTC.

This clone turned up a few times. V gene TRBV7-6 combines with J gene TRBJ1-1, with D uncertain. Deletions cut 1 base from V and 2 bases from J, with 8 bases between. Germline V gives CDR1 SGHVS, CDR2 FNYEAQ. The CDR3 runs 14 residues. The CDR3 here is CASSLEWANTEAFF. The CDR3 nucleotides are TGTGCCAGCAGCTTAGAATGGGCCAACACTGAAGCTTTCTTT.

The chain uses TRBV2 and TRBJ2-1, with 8 bases identical to TRBD1. The V gene end was trimmed by 8 bases and the J gene end by 2 bases; junction bases not matched to a gene: 8. The CDR3 contains 15 residues. From germline, CDR1 is SNHLY and CDR2 FYNNEI. The CDR3 sequence is CASETGGYPYNEQFF. CDR3 DNA: TGTGCCAGCGAAACAGGGGGTTACCCCTACAATGAGCAGTTCTTC.

This chain connects TRBV7-2 to TRBJ2-2; D might be TRBD1 (6 bases). CDR3 length: 16 residues. From germline, CDR1 is SGHTA and CDR2 FQGNSA. V dropped 5 bases and J dropped 6 bases, with 19 bases sitting between them. CDR3 in amino acids: CASSRGGQPSPGELFF. The CDR3, as DNA: TGTGCCAGCAGCCGAGGGGGACAACCATCCCCCGGGGAGCTGTTTTTT.

This clone was observed once. The chain combines TRBV7-8 with TRBJ2-5; 10 positions agree with TRBD1. V was clipped by 5 bases and J by 7 bases; unmatched bases: 10. The V gene's germline CDR1 is SGHVS and CDR2 FQNEAQ. This CDR3 comprises 15 residues. CDR3 coding DNA: TGTGCCAGCAGCCAGCGGACAGGGGGAAGAGGGACCCAGTACTTC. This sequence encodes CASSQRTGGRGTQYF.

This clone was picked up many times. The chain links TRBV7-9 to TRBJ2-7; D may be TRBD2 (5 bases). This CDR3 has 11 amino acids. CDR1 SEHNR and CDR2 FQNEAQ come from the germline V gene (reference sequence). V dropped 8 bases and J dropped 5 bases, with 10 bases sitting between them. This chain's CDR3 is CASGRVNEQYF. DNA for the CDR3: TGTGCCAGCGGGAGAGTCAACGAGCAGTACTTC.

The rearrangement links TRBV19 to TRBJ2-1; possibly TRBD1 or TRBD2 for D (5 bases each). The germline V gene encodes CDR1 LNHDA and CDR2 SQIVND (reference sequence). The V gene lost 0 bases and the J gene lost 8 bases, with 5 bases spanning the gap. This CDR3 is built from 12 residues. CDR3 residues: CASSIEGDEQFF. The DNA of the CDR3 is TGTGCCAGTAGTATAGAGGGGGATGAGCAGTTCTTC.

The V gene is TRBV4-1, the J gene TRBJ2-1, with 8 bases lining up with TRBD2. Trimming at V came to 3 bases and at J to 6 bases, leaving 10 bases not matched to a gene. From germline, CDR1 is MGHRA and CDR2 YSYEKL. This CDR3 is 16 amino acids long. The CDR3 region is CASSHNPAGGGNEQFF. DNA of the CDR3: TGCGCCAGCAGCCATAACCCCGCGGGAGGCGGCAATGAGCAGTTCTTC.

A few counts support this clone. This chain links TRBV4-1 with TRBJ1-1; D is ambiguous. The CDR3 covers 15 residues. V was clipped by 3 bases and J by 1 base, with 12 bases between them. CDR1 and CDR2 from the germline V gene are MGHRA and YSYEKL. CDR3 in amino acids: CASSQMTSANTEAFF. CDR3 bases: TGCGCCAGCAGCCAGATGACTTCAGCGAACACTGAAGCTTTCTTT.

The genes are TRBV5-1 and TRBJ2-1; TRBD2 agrees at 13 bases. The CDR3 is made up of 15 amino acids. V dropped 4 bases and J dropped 7; count of bases not matched to a gene: 5. Germline CDR1 and CDR2: SGHRS and YFSETQ. CDR3 nucleotide sequence: TGCGCCAGCAGCCCGGGACTAGCGGGATTAAATGAGCAGTTCTTC. It specifies CASSPGLAGLNEQFF.